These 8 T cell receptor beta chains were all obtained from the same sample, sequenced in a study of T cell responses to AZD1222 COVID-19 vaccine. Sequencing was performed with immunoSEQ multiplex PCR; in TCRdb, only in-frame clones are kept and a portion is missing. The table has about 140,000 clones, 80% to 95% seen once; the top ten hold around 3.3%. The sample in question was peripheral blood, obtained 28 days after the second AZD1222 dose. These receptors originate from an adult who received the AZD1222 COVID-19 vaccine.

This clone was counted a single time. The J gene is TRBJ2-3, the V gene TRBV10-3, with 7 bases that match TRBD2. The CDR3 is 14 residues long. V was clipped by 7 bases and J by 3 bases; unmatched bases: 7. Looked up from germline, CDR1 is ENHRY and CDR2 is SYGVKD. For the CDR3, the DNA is TGTGCCATCACTGGGGGGGAGGAGACAGATACGCAGTATTTT. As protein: CAITGGEETDTQYF.

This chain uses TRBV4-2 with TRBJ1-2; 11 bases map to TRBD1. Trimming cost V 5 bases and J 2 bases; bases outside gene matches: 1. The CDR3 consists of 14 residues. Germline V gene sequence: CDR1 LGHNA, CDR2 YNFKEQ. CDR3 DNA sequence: TGTGCCAGCAGCGGACAGGGGGCCAACTATGGCTACACCTTC. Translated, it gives CASSGQGANYGYTF.

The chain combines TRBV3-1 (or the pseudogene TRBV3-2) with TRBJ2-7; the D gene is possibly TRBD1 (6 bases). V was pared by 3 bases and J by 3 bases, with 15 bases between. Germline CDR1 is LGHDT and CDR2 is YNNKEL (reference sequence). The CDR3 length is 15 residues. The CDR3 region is CASSQLGQSDYEQYF. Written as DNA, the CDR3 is TGTGCCAGCAGCCAGCTGGGACAATCCGACTACGAGCAGTACTTC.

DNA for the CDR3: TGTGCCAGCTCACCACGGGAGGGGGCGGAAAAACTGTTTTTT. Amino acid sequence: CASSPREGAEKLFF. The rearrangement uses TRBV18 and TRBJ1-4, with 7 bases lining up with TRBD1. The V gene's germline CDR1 is KGHSH and CDR2 LQKENI. The length of the CDR3 is 14 residues. Trimming cost V 1 base and J 8 bases; bases outside gene matches: 4.

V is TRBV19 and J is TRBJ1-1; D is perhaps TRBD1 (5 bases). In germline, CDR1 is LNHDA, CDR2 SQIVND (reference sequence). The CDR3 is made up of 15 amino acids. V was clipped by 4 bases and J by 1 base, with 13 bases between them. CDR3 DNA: TGTGCCAGTAGTACTTGGGACCGAAGGAACACTGAAGCTTTCTTT. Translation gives CASSTWDRRNTEAFF.

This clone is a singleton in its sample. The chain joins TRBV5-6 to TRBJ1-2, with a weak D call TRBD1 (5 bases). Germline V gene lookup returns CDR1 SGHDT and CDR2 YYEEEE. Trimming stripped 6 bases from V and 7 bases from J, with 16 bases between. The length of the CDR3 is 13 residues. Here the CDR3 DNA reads TGTGCCAGCAATTCTCCGGGACCCAGTGGCTACACCTTC. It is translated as CASNSPGPSGYTF.

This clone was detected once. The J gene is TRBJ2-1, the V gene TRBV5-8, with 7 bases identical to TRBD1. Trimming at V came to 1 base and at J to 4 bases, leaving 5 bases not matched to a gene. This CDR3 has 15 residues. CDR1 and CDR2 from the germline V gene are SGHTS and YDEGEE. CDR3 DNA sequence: TGTGCCAGCAGCTTGCGAGACAGGGTGTACAATGAGCAGTTCTTC. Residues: CASSLRDRVYNEQFF.

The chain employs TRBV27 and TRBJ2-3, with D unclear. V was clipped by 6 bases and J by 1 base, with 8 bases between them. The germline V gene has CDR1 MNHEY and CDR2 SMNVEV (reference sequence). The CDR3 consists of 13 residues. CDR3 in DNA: TGTGCCAGCAGCCCATACGGCACAGATACGCAGTATTTT. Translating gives CASSPYGTDTQYF.